This paragraph covers one T cell receptor beta chain sequence. Germline V gene lookup returns CDR1 LNHNV and CDR2 YYDKDF (reference sequence). The trim removed 0 bases at V and 4 bases at J, leaving 9 bases unmatched. The CDR3 extends over 17 amino acids. Produced via immunoSEQ multiplex PCR; TCRdb's table is partial and in-frame only. Here the sample spans about 60,000 clones, about 90% being singletons. This sample stems from a study of OX40 agonist ivuxolimab in advanced cancers. Study details: Ivuxolimab, an agonistic anti-OX40 (CD134) antibody, was given to patients. Of the patients, three showed partial responses, one with hepatocellular carcinoma and two with cutaneous melanoma. Ivuxolimab doses were 0.01, 0.1, 0.3, 1.5, 3 or 10 mg/kg every 2 weeks.

This receptor was obtained from an adult with an advanced solid tumor such as melanoma, head and neck, liver or kidney cancer. The sample here was CD4+ or CD8+ T cells sorted from blood, taken in a trial of the OX40 agonist ivuxolimab. The rearrangement joins TRBV15 to TRBJ2-5; 9 bases align to TRBD2. The CDR3 spells CATSRDRRLAGRETQYF. The DNA for the CDR3 is TGTGCCACCAGCAGAGATCGCCGGCTAGCGGGACGAGAGACCCAGTACTTC. The variable domain in full, with the rest retrieved from reference TRBV15 and TRBJ2-5, is DAMVIQNPRYQVTQFGKPVTLSCSQTLNHNVMYWYQQKSSQAPKLLFHYYDKDFNNEADTPDNFQSRRPNTSFCFLDIRSPGLGDTAMYLCATSRDRRLAGRETQYFGPGTRLLVL.